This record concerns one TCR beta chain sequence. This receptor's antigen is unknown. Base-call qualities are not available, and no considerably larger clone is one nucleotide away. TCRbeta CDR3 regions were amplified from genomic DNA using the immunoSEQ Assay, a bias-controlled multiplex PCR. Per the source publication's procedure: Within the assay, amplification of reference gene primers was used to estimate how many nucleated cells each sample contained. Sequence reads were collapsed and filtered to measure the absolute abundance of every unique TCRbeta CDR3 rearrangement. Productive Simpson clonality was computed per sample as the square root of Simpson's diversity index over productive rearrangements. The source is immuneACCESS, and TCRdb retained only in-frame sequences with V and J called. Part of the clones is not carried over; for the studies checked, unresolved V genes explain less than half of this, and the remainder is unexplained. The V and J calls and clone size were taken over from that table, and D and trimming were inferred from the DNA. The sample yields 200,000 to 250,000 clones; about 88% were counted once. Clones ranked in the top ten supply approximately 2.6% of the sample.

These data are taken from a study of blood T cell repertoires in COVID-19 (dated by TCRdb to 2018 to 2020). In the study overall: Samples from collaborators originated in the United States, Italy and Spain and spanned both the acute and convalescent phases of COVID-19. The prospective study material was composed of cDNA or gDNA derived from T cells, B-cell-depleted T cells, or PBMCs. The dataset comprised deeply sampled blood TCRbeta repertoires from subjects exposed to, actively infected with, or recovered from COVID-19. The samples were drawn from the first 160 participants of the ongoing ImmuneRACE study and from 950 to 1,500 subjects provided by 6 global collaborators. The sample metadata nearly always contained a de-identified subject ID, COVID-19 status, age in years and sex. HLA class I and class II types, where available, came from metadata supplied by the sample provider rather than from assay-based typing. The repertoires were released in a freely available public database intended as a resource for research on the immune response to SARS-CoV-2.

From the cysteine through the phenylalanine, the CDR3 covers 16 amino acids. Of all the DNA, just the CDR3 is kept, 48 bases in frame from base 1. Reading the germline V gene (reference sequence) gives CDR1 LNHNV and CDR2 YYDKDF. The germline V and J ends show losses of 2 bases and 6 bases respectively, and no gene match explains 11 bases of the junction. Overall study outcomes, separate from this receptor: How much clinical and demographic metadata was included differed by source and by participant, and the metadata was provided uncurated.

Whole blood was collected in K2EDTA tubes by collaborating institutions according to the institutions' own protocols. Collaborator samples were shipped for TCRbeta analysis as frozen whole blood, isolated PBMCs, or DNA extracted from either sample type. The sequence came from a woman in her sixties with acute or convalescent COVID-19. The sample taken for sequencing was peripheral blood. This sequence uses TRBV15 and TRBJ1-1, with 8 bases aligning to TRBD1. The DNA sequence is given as TGTGCCACCAGCAGAACCAGGACAGGGATCGACCCTGAAGCTTTCTTT. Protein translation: CATSRTRTGIDPEAFF.